This TCR beta chain was sequenced for a study of T cells in Graves' hyperthyroidism and ophthalmopathy (dated by TCRdb to the late 2010s). With regard to the full study: Peripheral blood was collected at initial diagnosis, before any treatment. Thyroid tissue and blood T-cell repertoires from more than 5 Graves' hyperthyroidism patients were also compared in the study. The paper reports TCR Vbeta CDR3 sequencing of roughly 140 peripheral blood samples: around 41 ophthalmopathy, 75 to 80 hyperthyroidism and 17 progressor patients. Prospective prediction of ophthalmopathy was tested in an independent validation cohort of fewer than 20 hyperthyroidism patients and 15 to 17 patients who later progressed to ophthalmopathy. TCR V-J signatures able to tell the groups apart were searched for in a discovery cohort of approximately 95 patients, of whom approximately 40 had Graves' ophthalmopathy and 55 to 60 had stable Graves' hyperthyroidism. After blood sampling, hyperthyroidism patients were treated with methimazole at a starting dose of 30 mg daily, and ophthalmopathy patients were treated with high-dose intravenous methylprednisolone. For training and testing, the 95 to 100 patients in the discovery cohort were randomly divided in a 7:3 ratio.

Graves' hyperthyroidism was defined as stable when no progression to ophthalmopathy occurred over 18 months of follow-up. Hyperthyroidism patients were newly diagnosed, with disease duration under 2 months, and aged 18 to 65 years. The study excluded patients with uncontrolled infections, other autoimmune diseases, pregnancy or lactation. Diagnoses relied on clinical symptoms, serum thyroxine and TRAb, thyroid ultrasound and orbital computed tomography. Ficoll-Paque density gradient centrifugation was used to isolate PBMCs from around 9.1 ml of fresh peripheral blood. Total RNA was extracted using Trizol reagent, and RNA quality was assessed on an Agilent 2100 Bioanalyzer. The cysteine opens and the phenylalanine closes a CDR3 of 14 amino acids. This entry keeps only the CDR3 DNA: 42 bases, framed from base 1. In the germline V gene, CDR1 corresponds to MNHNS and CDR2 to SASEGT. Clipping removes 8 bases from V and 4 bases from J, with 7 as the unmatched junction base count.

What the study reported, not specific to this receptor: Most expanded thyroid clonotypes (frequency above 0.001) were also detected in blood, suggesting blood repertoires may reflect thyroid immune responses. A 13 V-J signature model separated ophthalmopathy from stable hyperthyroidism, with 87.88% sensitivity and about 81% specificity in cross-validation and 80%/75% in testing. During validation, the model predicted progression to ophthalmopathy a median of roughly 7.1 months ahead of onset, with around 70% sensitivity and 72% to 80% specificity. Sample size was not statistically predetermined, and investigators were not blinded to group allocation.

TCR beta CDR3 regions were amplified from RNA transcripts. A first-round RT-PCR of the TCR CDR3 used the HTBI primer set with the Qiagen OneStep RT-PCR kit. A second multiplex PCR round built the libraries, followed by size selection and purification. Paired-end sequencing of the libraries was performed with 100 bp reads on an Illumina HiSeq2000. The authors processed their data as follows. SOAPnuke was used to process the raw data, removing reads that contained adapters or uncalled bases, had a mean Phred below 15, or lacked an exact match to the constant primer or identifier. COPE v1.2.5 was used to merge high-quality paired reads, and clonotypes were defined as unique nucleotide sequences. Clonotypes were aligned to IMGT TRBV, TRBD and TRBJ reference segments using MiTCR v1.1. The analysis included only V-J combinations with a frequency above 0.0001, which together covered more than 99% of the repertoires. A TCS score was defined as the ratio between F50 (clonal expansion) and ExV (chaos), using BLOSUM62-based TCRdist between CDR3 peptides within each V-J. Welch's t-statistics and random forest reduced around 520 V-J features to 13, which were used in a naive Bayes classifier (R e1071). TCRdb's own reprocessing of the public reads used fastp at Q25 and MiXCR and kept productive beta chains. Every CDR3 protein is listed once, alongside the most common genes and DNA of its rows. TCRdb's processing, not the authors', yielded these V and J calls. In all, the sample holds more than 75,000 distinct CDR3 sequences, and under 65% of those were seen once. Less than 30% of the sample lies in the top ten.

With respect to this clonotype: The antigen it recognizes is unknown. Per-base quality was not reported, and no clone a single base away is much larger than it.

The sample comprised blood. The receptor was isolated from a woman aged 40 to 50 with Graves' hyperthyroidism. The chain was built from TRBV6-1 and TRBJ2-2; the central 7 bases match TRBD2. The sequence in DNA is TGTGCCAGCCTGGGGGGGGAGCTCACCGGGGAGCTGTTTTTT. This is translated as CASLGGELTGELFF.